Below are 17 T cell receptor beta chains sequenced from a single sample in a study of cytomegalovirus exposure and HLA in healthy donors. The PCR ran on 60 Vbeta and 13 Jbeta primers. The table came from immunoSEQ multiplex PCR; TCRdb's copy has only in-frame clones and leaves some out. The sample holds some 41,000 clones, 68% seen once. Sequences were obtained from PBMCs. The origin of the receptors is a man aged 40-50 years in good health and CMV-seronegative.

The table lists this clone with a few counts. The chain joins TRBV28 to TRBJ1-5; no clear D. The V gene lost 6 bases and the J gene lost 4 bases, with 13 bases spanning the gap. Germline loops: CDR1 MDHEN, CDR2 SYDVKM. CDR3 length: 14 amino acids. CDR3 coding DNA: TGTGCCAGCAGCCCTGGATTCGGGAATCAGCCCCAGCATTTT. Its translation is CASSPGFGNQPQHF.

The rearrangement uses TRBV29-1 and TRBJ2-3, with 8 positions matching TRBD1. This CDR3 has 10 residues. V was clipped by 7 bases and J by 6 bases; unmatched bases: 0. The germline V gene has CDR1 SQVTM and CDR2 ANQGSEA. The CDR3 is CSGDRDTQYF. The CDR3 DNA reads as TGCAGCGGGGACAGGGATACGCAGTATTTT.

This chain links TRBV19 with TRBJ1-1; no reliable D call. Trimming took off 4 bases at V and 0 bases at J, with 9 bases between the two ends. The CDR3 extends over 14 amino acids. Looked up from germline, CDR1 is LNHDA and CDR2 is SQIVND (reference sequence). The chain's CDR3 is CASSTNSMNTEAFF. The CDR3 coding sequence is TGTGCCAGTAGTACGAACAGTATGAACACTGAAGCTTTCTTT.

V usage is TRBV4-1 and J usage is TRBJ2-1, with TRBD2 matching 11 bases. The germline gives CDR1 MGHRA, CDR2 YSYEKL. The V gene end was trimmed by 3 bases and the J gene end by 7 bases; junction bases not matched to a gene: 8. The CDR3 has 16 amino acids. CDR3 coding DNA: TGCGCCAGCAGCCAGGTTAGCGGGGGGGCCGGGAATGAGCAGTTCTTC. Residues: CASSQVSGGAGNEQFF.

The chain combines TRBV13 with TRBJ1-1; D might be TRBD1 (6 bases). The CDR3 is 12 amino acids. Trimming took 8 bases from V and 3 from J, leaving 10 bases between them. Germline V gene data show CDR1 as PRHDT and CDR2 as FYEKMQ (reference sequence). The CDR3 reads CASGEGDTEAFF. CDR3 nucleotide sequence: TGTGCCAGCGGGGAGGGGGACACTGAAGCTTTCTTT.

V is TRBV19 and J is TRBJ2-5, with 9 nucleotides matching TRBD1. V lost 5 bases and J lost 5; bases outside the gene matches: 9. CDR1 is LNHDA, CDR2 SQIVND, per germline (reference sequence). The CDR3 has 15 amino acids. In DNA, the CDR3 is TGTGCCAGTAGTTTCAGGACAGGGGCGCAGGAGACCCAGTACTTC. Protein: CASSFRTGAQETQYF.

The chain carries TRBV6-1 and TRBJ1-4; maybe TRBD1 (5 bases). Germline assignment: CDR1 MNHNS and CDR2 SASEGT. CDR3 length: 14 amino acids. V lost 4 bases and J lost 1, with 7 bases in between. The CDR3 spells CASSGRETNEKLFF. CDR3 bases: TGTGCCAGCAGTGGCAGGGAAACTAATGAAAAACTGTTTTTT.

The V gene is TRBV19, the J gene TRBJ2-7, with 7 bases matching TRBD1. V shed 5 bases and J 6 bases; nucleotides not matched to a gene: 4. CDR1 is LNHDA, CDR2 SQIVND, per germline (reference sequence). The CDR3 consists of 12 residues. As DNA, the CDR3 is TGTGCCAGTAGTCCGACAGGGCGCGAGCAGTACTTC. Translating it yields CASSPTGREQYF.

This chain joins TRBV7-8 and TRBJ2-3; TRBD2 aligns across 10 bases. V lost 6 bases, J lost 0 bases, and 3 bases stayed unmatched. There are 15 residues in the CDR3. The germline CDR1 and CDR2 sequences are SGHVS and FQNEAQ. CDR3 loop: CASRAGLASTDTQYF. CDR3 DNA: TGTGCCAGCAGGGCGGGACTAGCGAGCACAGATACGCAGTATTTT.

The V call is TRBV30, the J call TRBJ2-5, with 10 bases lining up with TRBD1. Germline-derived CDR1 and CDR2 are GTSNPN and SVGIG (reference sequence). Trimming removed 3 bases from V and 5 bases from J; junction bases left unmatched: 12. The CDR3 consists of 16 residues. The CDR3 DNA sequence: TGTGCCTGGAGCGCCTGGGGACAGGGGTTTTTGGAGACCCAGTACTTC. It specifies CAWSAWGQGFLETQYF.

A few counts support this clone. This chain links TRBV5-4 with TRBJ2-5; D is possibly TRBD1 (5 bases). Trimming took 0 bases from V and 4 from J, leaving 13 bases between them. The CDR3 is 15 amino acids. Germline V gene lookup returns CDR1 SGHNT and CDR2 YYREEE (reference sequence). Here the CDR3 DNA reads TGTGCCAGCAGCTTGGGGCCTGGTCAGGGAGAGACCCAGTACTTC. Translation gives CASSLGPGQGETQYF.

The DNA of the CDR3 is TGTGCCAGTAGTCCGGGACAGGGATTTCGTCAGCCCCAGCATTTT. It specifies CASSPGQGFRQPQHF. This chain links TRBV19 with TRBJ1-5; the match to TRBD1 covers 9 bases. Germline V gene sequence: CDR1 LNHDA, CDR2 SQIVND (reference sequence). V dropped 5 bases and J dropped 6; count of bases not matched to a gene: 8. This CDR3 is built from 15 residues. Variable domain in full (rest from reference TRBV19 and TRBJ1-5): DGGITQSPKYLFRKEGQNVTLSCEQNLNHDAMYWYRQDPGQGLRLIYYSQIVNDFQKGDIAEGYSVSREKKESFPLTVTSAQKNPTAFYLCASSPGQGFRQPQHFGDGTRLSIL.

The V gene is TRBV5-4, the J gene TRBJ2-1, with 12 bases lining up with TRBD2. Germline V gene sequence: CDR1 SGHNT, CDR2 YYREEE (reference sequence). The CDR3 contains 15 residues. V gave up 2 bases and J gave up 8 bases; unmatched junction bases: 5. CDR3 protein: CASSFTSGGRDEQFF. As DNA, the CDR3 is TGTGCCAGCAGCTTTACTAGCGGGGGGAGGGATGAGCAGTTCTTC. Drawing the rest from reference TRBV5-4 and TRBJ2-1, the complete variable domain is ETGVTQSPTHLIKTRGQQVTLRCSSQSGHNTVSWYQQALGQGPQFIFQYYREEENGRGNFPPRFSGLQFPNYSSELNVNALELDDSALYLCASSFTSGGRDEQFFGPGTRLTVL.

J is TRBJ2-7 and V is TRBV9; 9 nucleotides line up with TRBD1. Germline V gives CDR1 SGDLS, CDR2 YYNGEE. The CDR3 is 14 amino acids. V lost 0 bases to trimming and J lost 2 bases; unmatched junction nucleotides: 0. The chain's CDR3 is CASSVGTGAYEQYF. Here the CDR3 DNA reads TGTGCCAGCAGCGTAGGGACAGGGGCCTACGAGCAGTACTTC.

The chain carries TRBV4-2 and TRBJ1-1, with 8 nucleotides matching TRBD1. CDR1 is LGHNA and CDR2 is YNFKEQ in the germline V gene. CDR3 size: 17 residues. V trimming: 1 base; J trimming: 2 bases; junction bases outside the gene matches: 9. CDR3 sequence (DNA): TGTGCCAGCAGCCAAGTAGGGGGGACAGGCGTCAACACTGAAGCTTTCTTT. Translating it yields CASSQVGGTGVNTEAFF.

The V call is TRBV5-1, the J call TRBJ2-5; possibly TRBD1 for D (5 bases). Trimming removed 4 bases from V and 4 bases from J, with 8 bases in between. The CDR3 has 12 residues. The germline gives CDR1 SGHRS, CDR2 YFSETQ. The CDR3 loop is CASSPQGETQYF. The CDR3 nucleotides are TGCGCCAGCAGCCCCCAGGGAGAGACCCAGTACTTC. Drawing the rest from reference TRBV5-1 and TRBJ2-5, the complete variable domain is KAGVTQTPRYLIKTRGQQVTLSCSPISGHRSVSWYQQTPGQGLQFLFEYFSETQRNKGNFPGRFSGRQFSNSRSEMNVSTLELGDSALYLCASSPQGETQYFGPGTRLLVL.

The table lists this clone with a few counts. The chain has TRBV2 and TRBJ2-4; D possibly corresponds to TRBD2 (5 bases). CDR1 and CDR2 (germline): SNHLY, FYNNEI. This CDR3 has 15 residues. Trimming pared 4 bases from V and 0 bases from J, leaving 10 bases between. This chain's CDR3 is CASSGIGVAKNIQYF. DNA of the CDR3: TGTGCCAGCAGTGGCATCGGGGTAGCCAAAAACATTCAGTACTTC.